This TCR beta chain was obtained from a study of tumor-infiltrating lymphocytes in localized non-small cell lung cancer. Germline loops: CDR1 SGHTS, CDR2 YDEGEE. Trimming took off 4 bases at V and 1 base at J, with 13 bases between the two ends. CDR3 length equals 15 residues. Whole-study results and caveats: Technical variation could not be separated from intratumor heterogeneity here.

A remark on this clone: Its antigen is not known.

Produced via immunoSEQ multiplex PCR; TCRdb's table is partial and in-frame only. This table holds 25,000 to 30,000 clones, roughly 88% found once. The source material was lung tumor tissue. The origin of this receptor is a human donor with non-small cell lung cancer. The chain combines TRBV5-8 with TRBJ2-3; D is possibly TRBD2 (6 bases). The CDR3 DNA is TGTGCCAGCAGCCCGGAGGGAACGGGCACAGATACGCAGTATTTT. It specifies CASSPEGTGTDTQYF.